Listed below are T cell receptor beta chains from one sample, sequenced in a study of cytomegalovirus exposure and HLA in healthy donors. TCRdb keeps only in-frame clones here, not all; method: immunoSEQ multiplex PCR. The sample carries 95,000 to 150,000 clones, approximately 82% recorded once. The sequenced sample was PBMCs. All receptors derive from a man aged 18 to 35 in good health and CMV-seropositive. CDR3s include the opening cysteine and the closing phenylalanine or tryptophan. The D gene is left open where the match is weak. Size is stated for part of the rows, as once, few or many counts, or as a class when the clone is expanded.

J gene | V gene | D gene | clone size | CDR3 protein | CDR3 DNA
TRBJ1-5 | TRBV30 | - | - | CAWSSGAGQPQHF | TGTGCCTGGAGTTCAGGGGCAGGTCAGCCCCAGCATTTT
TRBJ1-1 | TRBV29-1 | - | - | CSVPRDLNTEAFF | TGCAGCGTCCCCAGGGATCTGAACACTGAAGCTTTCTTT
TRBJ2-3 | TRBV11-2 | TRBD2 | - | CASSPSPGTSSYF | TGTGCCAGCAGCCCTTCGCCCGGGACTAGCAGTTATTTT
TRBJ1-2 | TRBV10-3 | - | - | CAFFGGANGYTF | TGTGCCTTTTTTGGGGGGGCCAATGGCTACACCTTC
TRBJ2-7 | TRBV7-3 | - | - | CASSPGKAYEQYF | TGTGCCAGCAGCCCCGGGAAGGCCTACGAGCAGTACTTC
TRBJ1-2 | TRBV18 | - | - | CASSLGTLYGYTF | TGTGCCAGCTCACTGGGGACACTCTATGGCTACACCTTC
TRBJ2-5 | TRBV6-5 | TRBD1 | - | CASSYDRGRETQYF | TGTGCCAGCAGTTACGACAGGGGGCGTGAGACCCAGTACTTC
TRBJ2-7 | TRBV4-1 | TRBD1 | - | CASSPGQGTYEQYF | TGCGCCAGCAGCCCGGGACAGGGTACCTACGAGCAGTACTTC
TRBJ2-5 | TRBV27 | TRBD2 | once | CASSLGSGGIQETQYF | TGTGCCAGCAGTTTAGGTAGCGGGGGTATCCAAGAGACCCAGTACTTC
TRBJ2-7 | TRBV5-6 | TRBD1 | - | CASSPGTGPYEQYF | TGTGCCAGCAGCCCCGGGACAGGACCCTACGAGCAGTACTTC
TRBJ1-6 | TRBV11-2 | TRBD1 | - | CASSRSDRGKLHF | TGTGCCAGCAGCCGTTCCGACAGGGGAAAACTCCACTTT
TRBJ2-5 | TRBV6-5 | TRBD2 | - | CASRFSGANQETQYF | TGTGCCAGCAGGTTTAGCGGGGCGAACCAAGAGACCCAGTACTTC
TRBJ2-1 | TRBV4-2 | TRBD2 | - | CASSPDGGAPNEQFF | TGTGCCAGCAGCCCCGACGGGGGGGCCCCCAATGAGCAGTTCTTC
TRBJ1-2 | TRBV27 | - | - | CASSLGVPGGGYGYTF | TGTGCCAGCAGTTTAGGCGTTCCGGGGGGCGGCTATGGCTACACCTTC
TRBJ2-3 | TRBV25-1 | - | - | CASSEGQRHTDTQYF | TGTGCCAGCAGTGAAGGACAGCGACACACAGATACGCAGTATTTT